The 7 T cell receptor beta chains in this list originate from one sample, sequenced in a study of blood T cell repertoires in COVID-19. Sequenced by immunoSEQ multiplex PCR; TCRdb stores in-frame clones only, minus some. Among roughly 250,000 clones listed, around 88% were seen once. Sequencing was carried out using PBMCs or T cells enriched from blood (not recorded which). Receptor source: a man between 40 and 49 years old who had recovered from COVID-19.

This chain joins TRBV5-1 and TRBJ2-2; no clear D gene. CDR3 size: 15 residues. V was clipped by 0 bases and J by 4 bases, with 10 bases between them. Germline CDR1 is SGHRS and CDR2 is YFSETQ. CDR3 sequence (DNA): TGCGCCAGCAGCTTGGCCAGGATCGCCACCGGGGAGCTGTTTTTT. Translating it yields CASSLARIATGELFF.

The V and J genes are TRBV2 and TRBJ1-6; 8 bases agree with TRBD1. Trimming at V came to 5 bases and at J to 5 bases, leaving 5 bases not matched to a gene. CDR1 is SNHLY and CDR2 is FYNNEI in the germline V gene. This CDR3 comprises 15 residues. CDR3 protein: CASSRQGLDNSPLHF. The CDR3, as DNA: TGTGCCAGCAGTCGACAGGGGTTGGATAATTCACCCCTCCACTTT.

The rearrangement links TRBV5-6 to TRBJ2-3; D is ambiguous. V lost 0 bases, J lost 2 bases, and 7 bases lay in between. Germline V gives CDR1 SGHDT, CDR2 YYEEEE. The CDR3 has 14 residues. The CDR3 loop is CASSLGLVTDTQYF. In nucleotides, the CDR3 is TGTGCCAGCAGCTTGGGGTTAGTCACAGATACGCAGTATTTT.

The CDR3 nucleotides read TGTGCCAGTAGTAACAGGGAGCTAGCCAAAAACATTCAGTACTTC. Translation: CASSNRELAKNIQYF. V gene TRBV19 combines with J gene TRBJ2-4; D is possibly TRBD1 (6 bases). V shed 4 bases and J shed 0 bases, with 10 bases lying between them. This CDR3 is built from 15 residues. CDR1 is LNHDA, CDR2 SQIVND, per germline (reference sequence).

The chain has TRBV29-1 and TRBJ2-3; the match to TRBD2 covers 11 bases. Germline CDR1 SQVTM, CDR2 ANQGSEA. The V segment lost 7 bases and the J segment 0 bases; nucleotides outside the gene matches: 6. The CDR3 contains 15 residues. The CDR3, as DNA: TGCAGCGGCTCGGGACTAGCGGCCAGCACAGATACGCAGTATTTT. Protein: CSGSGLAASTDTQYF.

The chain carries TRBV18 and TRBJ2-7, with 7 nucleotides matching TRBD1. The germline gives CDR1 KGHSH, CDR2 LQKENI. The CDR3 totals 13 residues. V shed 8 bases and J 5 bases; nucleotides not matched to a gene: 9. The CDR3 DNA sequence: TGTGCCAGCGGGGGACAGCAGGACGACGAGCAGTACTTC. Amino acid sequence: CASGGQQDDEQYF.

V and J are TRBV5-5 and TRBJ1-5; D gene uncertain. The CDR3 consists of 17 residues. Trimming took off 4 bases at V and 0 bases at J, with 17 bases between the two ends. Germline V gene lookup returns CDR1 SGHKS and CDR2 YYEKEE (reference sequence). The CDR3 protein is CASSPSRDMYSNQPQHF. CDR3 nucleotide sequence: TGTGCCAGCAGCCCGTCGCGAGACATGTATAGCAATCAGCCCCAGCATTTT.